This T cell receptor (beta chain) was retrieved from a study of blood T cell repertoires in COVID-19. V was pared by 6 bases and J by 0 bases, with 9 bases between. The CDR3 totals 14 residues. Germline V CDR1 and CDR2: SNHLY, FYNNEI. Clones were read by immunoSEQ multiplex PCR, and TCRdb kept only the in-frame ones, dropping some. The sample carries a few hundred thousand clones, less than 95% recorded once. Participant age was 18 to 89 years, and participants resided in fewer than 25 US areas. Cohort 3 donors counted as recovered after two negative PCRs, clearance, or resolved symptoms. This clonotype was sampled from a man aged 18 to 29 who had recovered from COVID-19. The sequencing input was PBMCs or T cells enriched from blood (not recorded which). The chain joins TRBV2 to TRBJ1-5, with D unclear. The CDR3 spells CASSADISNQPQHF. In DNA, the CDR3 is TGTGCCAGCAGCGCAGACATTAGCAATCAGCCCCAGCATTTT.